Detailed here is one T cell receptor beta chain. The antigen remains unidentified. This sample stems from a study of OX40 agonist ivuxolimab in advanced cancers. About the study: Of mixed ages from about 20 to 80 and averaging approximately 60 years, the group was roughly 85% male. Overall study results and limits: Normalized T-cell clonal expansion was also low in some nonresponders. Doses of 0.1 to 3.0 mg/kg were accompanied by clonal expansion of CD4+ and CD8+ blood T cells by week 6.

V lost 0 bases and J 7 bases, leaving 7 bases between the germline ends. This CDR3 contains 12 residues. The germline CDR1 and CDR2 sequences are SGDLS and YYNGEE. TCRdb's copy holds only in-frame clones and misses some; the assay was immunoSEQ multiplex PCR. The sample records about 32,000 clones, 65% to 85% being singletons. The chain recombines TRBV9 with TRBJ1-1; D gene ambiguous. This TCR came from an adult with an advanced solid tumor such as melanoma, head and neck, liver or kidney cancer. The source material was CD4+ or CD8+ T cells sorted from blood, sampled in a trial of the OX40 agonist ivuxolimab. The CDR3 protein is CASSVEGDEAFF. The CDR3 coding sequence is TGTGCCAGCAGCGTAGAAGGCGATGAAGCTTTCTTT.